One and the same sample provided the 29 T cell receptor beta chains below, sequenced in a study of T cells in localized non-small cell lung cancer. Here immunoSEQ multiplex PCR was the method, and the copy in TCRdb shows in-frame clones only, minus some. The repertoire holds about 54,000 clones, around 86% seen once, with 20% in the top ten. The starting material was peripheral blood, obtained before any cancer treatment. The receptors stem from a female donor aged 60 or older with stage II squamous cell lung carcinoma.

This clone was counted a few times. The CDR3 loop is CASGDRTGELFF. CDR3 bases: TGTGCCAGCGGGGATCGGACCGGGGAGCTGTTTTTT. The chain has TRBV7-3 and TRBJ2-2; D is uncertain. Germline assignment: CDR1 SGHTA and CDR2 FQGTGA. The CDR3 loop spans 12 amino acids. Trimming shortened V by 8 bases and J by 5 bases, and 9 bases separated the two germline ends.

In DNA, the CDR3 is TGTGCCTGGGTGGGGACAGGGACGAACACTGAAGCTTTCTTT. Encoded protein: CAWVGTGTNTEAFF. V and J are TRBV30 and TRBJ1-1; 9 bases line up with TRBD1. V trimming: 5 bases; J trimming: 1 base; junction bases outside the gene matches: 5. The CDR3 has 14 amino acids. Germline CDR1 is GTSNPN and CDR2 is SVGIG (reference sequence).

This clone has only one observation. V and J are TRBV5-1 and TRBJ2-1, with a possible D match to TRBD2 (5 bases). The V end lost 1 base, the J end lost 5 bases, and 10 bases lay between the germline ends. CDR3 size: 14 residues. Germline V gives CDR1 SGHRS, CDR2 YFSETQ. The CDR3 DNA follows: TGCGCCAGCAGCTTGTATTCTAGCAACAATGAGCAGTTCTTC. Its translation: CASSLYSSNNEQFF.

Of note for this clone: Different DNA sequences within this sample yield the same CDR3. J is TRBJ2-3 and V is TRBV7-9; D gene uncertain. CDR1 is SEHNR, CDR2 FQNEAQ, per germline (reference sequence). The CDR3 spans 11 residues. Deletions cut 0 bases from V and 5 bases from J, with 0 bases between. CDR3 in DNA: TGTGCCAGCAGCTTAGCAGATACGCAGTATTTT. As protein: CASSLADTQYF.

The J gene is TRBJ2-1, the V gene TRBV9; D is possibly TRBD2 (5 bases). CDR1 is SGDLS, CDR2 YYNGEE, per germline. The V end lost 2 bases, the J end lost 8 bases, and 11 bases lay between the germline ends. The CDR3 has 13 amino acids. The CDR3 DNA reads TGTGCCAGCAGCGTTAGGTCCGGGGATGAGCAGTTCTTC. It is translated as CASSVRSGDEQFF.

This clone was observed a few times. The chain combines TRBV18 with TRBJ1-2, with 12 bases identical to TRBD1. Germline V lookup: CDR1 KGHSH, CDR2 LQKENI. The trim removed 5 bases at V and 6 bases at J, leaving 16 bases unmatched. CDR3 size: 18 residues. CDR3 coding DNA: TGTGCCAGCTCATCCAACCCCGGGACAGGGGGCCTAGGGGATGGCTACACCTTC. As protein: CASSSNPGTGGLGDGYTF.

The V gene is TRBV19, the J gene TRBJ1-2; D gene ambiguous. This CDR3 is 14 amino acids long. Deletions cut 5 bases from V and 5 bases from J, with 15 bases between. Germline loops: CDR1 LNHDA, CDR2 SQIVND (reference sequence). CDR3 protein: CASSPQSPRYGYTF. Written as DNA, the CDR3 is TGTGCCAGTAGTCCCCAATCCCCTAGGTATGGCTACACCTTC.

This chain joins TRBV18 and TRBJ2-3; unclear D gene. CDR1 is KGHSH and CDR2 is LQKENI in the germline V gene. Trimming stripped 1 base from V and 0 bases from J, with 20 bases between. This CDR3 has 19 residues. CDR3 coding DNA: TGTGCCAGCTCACCACTACCTTCGTCCGGCCCGCAAAGCACAGATACGCAGTATTTT. Protein product: CASSPLPSSGPQSTDTQYF. The complete variable domain, with remaining parts taken from reference TRBV18 and TRBJ2-3, reads NAGVMQNPRHLVRRRGQEARLRCSPMKGHSHVYWYRQLPEEGLKFMVYLQKENIIDESGMPKERFSAEFPKEGPSILRIQQVVRGDSAAYFCASSPLPSSGPQSTDTQYFGPGTRLTVL.

V gene TRBV5-1 combines with J gene TRBJ2-3; 10 positions match TRBD2. After removal of 5 bases from V and 0 bases from J, the junction contained 12 bases not matched to a gene. Germline V CDR1 and CDR2: SGHRS, YFSETQ. The CDR3 covers 18 residues. The CDR3 spells CASRWSSGGPASTDTQYF. In DNA, the CDR3 is TGCGCCAGCAGGTGGTCTAGCGGGGGCCCGGCTAGCACAGATACGCAGTATTTT.

The V gene is TRBV4-3, the J gene TRBJ1-2; 8 bases are a match to TRBD1. In germline, CDR1 is LGHNA, CDR2 YSLEER. Trimming cost V 1 base and J 1 base; bases outside gene matches: 5. The CDR3 is made up of 16 amino acids. The CDR3 reads CASSQGATGDNYGYTF. As DNA, the CDR3 is TGCGCCAGCAGCCAAGGGGCGACAGGGGATAACTATGGCTACACCTTC.

The chain combines TRBV2 with TRBJ2-5, with no clear D. The CDR3 is 12 amino acids. Trimming stripped 7 bases from V and 0 bases from J, with 6 bases between. The germline V gene encodes CDR1 SNHLY and CDR2 FYNNEI. The CDR3 DNA is TGTGCCAGCACCCCTTACCAAGAGACCCAGTACTTC. It translates to CASTPYQETQYF. Looking up the rest from reference TRBV2 and TRBJ2-5 gives the full variable domain: EPEVTQTPSHQVTQMGQEVILRCVPISNHLYFYWYRQILGQKVEFLVSFYNNEISEKSEIFDDQFSVERPDGSNFTLKIRSTKLEDSAMYFCASTPYQETQYFGPGTRLLVL.

The rearrangement uses TRBV10-2 and TRBJ2-3; D might be TRBD2 (5 bases). Trimming pared 6 bases from V and 4 bases from J, leaving 14 bases between. This CDR3 has 14 residues. The germline CDR1 and CDR2 sequences are WSHSY and SAAADI. This CDR3 is CASSPTSGADTQYF. Here the CDR3 DNA reads TGCGCCAGCAGCCCTACTAGTGGAGCAGATACGCAGTATTTT.

J is TRBJ2-5 and V is TRBV6-6, with D perhaps assigned TRBD1 or TRBD2 (5 bases each). The CDR3 is made up of 14 amino acids. From germline, CDR1 is MNHNY and CDR2 SVGAGI (reference sequence). Trimming took 3 bases from V and 2 from J, leaving 10 bases between them. The CDR3 DNA reads TGTGCCAGCAGTTATTTGGGGGTACAAGAGACCCAGTACTTC. It specifies CASSYLGVQETQYF.

The rearrangement joins TRBV7-2 to TRBJ1-1; maybe TRBD1 (6 bases). Germline V gene data show CDR1 as SGHTA and CDR2 as FQGNSA. Trimming cost V 4 bases and J 4 bases, with 13 bases left between them. CDR3 length: 14 amino acids. CDR3 residues: CASSSSRGSTEAFF. DNA of the CDR3: TGTGCCAGCAGCTCTAGCAGGGGTTCCACTGAAGCTTTCTTT.

V usage is TRBV7-7 and J usage is TRBJ1-4; D is unresolved. Between the trimmed V and J ends, which lost 5 bases and 8 bases, there was a span of 12 bases. From germline, CDR1 is SSHAT and CDR2 FNYEAQ (reference sequence). CDR3 length: 13 residues. The CDR3: CASSPERGEKLFF. Written as DNA, the CDR3 is TGTGCCAGCAGCCCAGAGCGAGGGGAAAAACTGTTTTTT.

This clone was recorded only once. This rearrangement joins TRBV19 to TRBJ1-5; 12 positions agree with TRBD1. Trimming removed 6 bases from V and 2 bases from J; junction bases left unmatched: 5. The CDR3 spans 16 residues. Germline V lookup: CDR1 LNHDA, CDR2 SQIVND (reference sequence). The CDR3 spells CASRGTGGRGNQPQHF. For the CDR3, the DNA is TGTGCCAGTAGGGGGACAGGGGGCCGCGGCAATCAGCCCCAGCATTTT.

The chain links TRBV7-2 to TRBJ1-2; the D gene is possibly TRBD1 (5 bases). The CDR3 sequence is 13 residues long. From germline, CDR1 is SGHTA and CDR2 FQGNSA. Between the trimmed V and J ends, which lost 4 bases and 3 bases, there was a span of 9 bases. The CDR3 DNA sequence: TGTGCCAGCAGCTCCGGGACGCACTATGGCTACACCTTC. The encoded protein is CASSSGTHYGYTF.

CDR3 sequence: CASSPLGNANTEAFF. The CDR3 DNA reads TGTGCCAGCAGCCCTCTCGGGAACGCTAACACTGAAGCTTTCTTT. The chain uses TRBV14 and TRBJ1-1; no definite D call. The ends were cut back, 4 bases at V and 2 bases at J, with 14 bases in the middle. The CDR3 is 15 residues long. Germline loops: CDR1 SGHDN, CDR2 FVKESK.

The chain has TRBV10-3 and TRBJ2-1; TRBD2 is a possible D gene (6 bases). The V and J ends lost 5 bases and 5 bases respectively, with 13 bases between them. This CDR3 has 14 residues. Looked up from germline, CDR1 is ENHRY and CDR2 is SYGVKD. The CDR3 here is CAISPAGRNNEQFF. The CDR3 DNA is TGTGCCATCAGTCCGGCGGGGCGGAACAATGAGCAGTTCTTC.

The chain employs TRBV4-1 and TRBJ1-2; D uncertain. V shed 4 bases and J shed 4 bases, with 19 bases lying between them. Germline V gene data show CDR1 as MGHRA and CDR2 as YSYEKL. The CDR3 consists of 16 residues. CDR3 amino acids: CASSPLPRAETYGYTF. The CDR3 region has the DNA TGCGCCAGCAGCCCCCTCCCGAGGGCGGAGACCTATGGCTACACCTTC.

V and J are TRBV6-5 and TRBJ1-1; weak D call: TRBD1 (5 bases). Looked up from germline, CDR1 is MNHEY and CDR2 is SVGAGI. The V end lost 3 bases, the J end lost 1 base, and 6 bases lay between the germline ends. This CDR3 has 13 amino acids. The CDR3 DNA sequence: TGTGCCAGCAGTTATGACAGGAACACTGAAGCTTTCTTT. Its translation: CASSYDRNTEAFF.

The rearrangement joins TRBV9 to TRBJ1-1; 7 nucleotides match TRBD1. Germline V gives CDR1 SGDLS, CDR2 YYNGEE. With 2 bases clipped from V and 5 bases from J, the junction kept 9 bases outside the gene matches. The CDR3 contains 15 residues. CDR3 in amino acids: CASSVLQGRETEAFF. Here the CDR3 DNA reads TGTGCCAGCAGCGTCTTACAGGGGAGGGAGACTGAAGCTTTCTTT.

The genes are TRBV30 and TRBJ1-2, with D unclear. The CDR3 runs 14 residues. The germline V and J ends were trimmed by 4 bases and 2 bases, with 14 bases remaining between them. Looked up from germline, CDR1 is GTSNPN and CDR2 is SVGIG (reference sequence). As DNA, the CDR3 is TGTGCCTGGACCCGGCTGTCACGGAACTATGGCTACACCTTC. Its protein product is CAWTRLSRNYGYTF.

The V and J genes are TRBV5-1 and TRBJ2-1, with 9 bases aligning to TRBD2. Germline lookup yields CDR1 SGHRS and CDR2 YFSETQ. V lost 7 bases and J lost 9; bases outside the gene matches: 5. The CDR3 length is 12 residues. The CDR3 nucleotides read TGCGCCAGCCCAGCGGGGGGCAGTGAGCAGTTCTTC. Its translation: CASPAGGSEQFF.

The chain has TRBV2 and TRBJ2-1, with 8 bases that match TRBD2. This CDR3 has 14 residues. Losses at the gene ends were 4 bases for V and 9 bases for J; bases not matched to a gene: 8. Germline V gene sequence: CDR1 SNHLY, CDR2 FYNNEI. CDR3: CASSVRTSGGEQFF. The CDR3 DNA follows: TGTGCCAGCAGTGTCAGAACTAGCGGCGGTGAGCAGTTCTTC.

This chain uses TRBV4-1 with TRBJ2-3; 11 bases are shared with TRBD2. V was pared by 0 bases and J by 6 bases, with 5 bases of the junction left unmatched. This CDR3 has 16 amino acids. Germline assignment: CDR1 MGHRA and CDR2 YSYEKL. The CDR3 here is CASSQDASGGRDTQYF. CDR3 sequence (DNA): TGCGCCAGCAGCCAAGATGCTAGCGGGGGGCGTGATACGCAGTATTTT.

The chain has TRBV2 and TRBJ1-5; D is unclear. V lost 4 bases, J lost 4 bases, and 11 bases lay in between. Per the germline V gene, CDR1 is SNHLY and CDR2 is FYNNEI. CDR3 size: 14 residues. CDR3 bases: TGTGCCAGCAGTGTGGTCTTACCAAATCAGCCCCAGCATTTT. Amino acids: CASSVVLPNQPQHF.

A remark on this clone: Other DNA sequences in the same sample also yield this CDR3. V and J are TRBV1 and TRBJ2-7; the table's D gene call, TRBD1, was not cross checked with the DNA. TRBV1 counts as a pseudogene. The CDR3 is made up of 17 amino acids. The CDR3 loop reads CTSSHTRPTGKSYEQYF. Written as DNA, the CDR3 is TGCACCAGCAGCCATACACGCCCGACAGGGAAGTCCTATGAGCAGTACTTC.

The chain combines TRBV6-5 with TRBJ1-5, with D possibly matching TRBD1 (5 bases). This CDR3 is built from 15 residues. V lost 8 bases, J lost 1 base, and 15 bases lay in between. Germline V lookup: CDR1 MNHEY, CDR2 SVGAGI. The CDR3 DNA reads as TGTGCCAGCCGCTCGGGGCTCTGGAGCAATCAGCCCCAGCATTTT. Protein: CASRSGLWSNQPQHF.